This T cell receptor beta chain was observed in a study of graft-versus-host responses after intestinal transplantation. Whole-study context: Multivisceral, liver-intestinal, or isolated intestinal grafts went to recipients.

TCRdb's copy holds only in-frame clones and misses some; the assay was immunoSEQ multiplex PCR. This sample has around 54,000 clones, with roughly nine tenths found just once. The CDR3 has 17 residues. V lost 1 base, J lost 5 bases, and 21 bases lay in between. Germline V gives CDR1 MNHEY, CDR2 SMNVEV (reference sequence). This chain connects TRBV27 to TRBJ2-7; D gene unclear. The receptor was derived from a human patient who received an intestinal transplant, so some T cells may come from the graft donor. The sample here was PBMCs, taken 662 days after intestinal transplant. CDR3 sequence: CASSLFLTPKQKNEQYF. For the CDR3, the DNA is TGTGCCAGCAGTTTATTTCTGACCCCAAAGCAGAAAAACGAGCAGTACTTC.